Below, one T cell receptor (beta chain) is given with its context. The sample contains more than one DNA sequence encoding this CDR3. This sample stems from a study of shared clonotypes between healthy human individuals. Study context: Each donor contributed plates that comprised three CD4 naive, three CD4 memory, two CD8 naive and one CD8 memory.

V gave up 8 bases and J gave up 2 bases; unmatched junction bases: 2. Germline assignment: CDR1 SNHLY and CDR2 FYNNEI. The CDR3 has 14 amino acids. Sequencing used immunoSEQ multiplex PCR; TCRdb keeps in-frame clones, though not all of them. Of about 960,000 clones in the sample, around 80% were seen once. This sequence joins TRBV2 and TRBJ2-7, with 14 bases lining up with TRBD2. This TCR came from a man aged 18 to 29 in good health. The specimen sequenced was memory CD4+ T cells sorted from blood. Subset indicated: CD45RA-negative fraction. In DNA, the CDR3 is TGTGCCAGCCGACTAGCGGGGGGGACCTACGAGCAGTACTTC. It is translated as CASRLAGGTYEQYF.